This note documents a single T cell receptor (beta chain) sequence. Its antigen remains unidentified. Researchers ran the PCR with 60 Vbeta and 13 Jbeta primers. Clones were read by immunoSEQ multiplex PCR, and TCRdb kept only the in-frame ones, dropping some. The data show over 150,000 clones, approximately 80% seen once. The data are from a study of cytomegalovirus exposure and HLA in healthy donors. Trimming cost V 2 bases and J 7 bases; bases outside gene matches: 9. The CDR3 runs to 15 residues. Germline V gene lookup returns CDR1 MNHEY and CDR2 SVGAGI. Regarding the study as a whole: The likely origin of a cluster of highly shared sequence variants was a sequencing artifact. Some public TCRs appeared in many individuals, while most sequences were rare.

This clonotype originated in a young man in good health and CMV-seropositive. The sequenced sample was PBMCs. V is TRBV6-5 and J is TRBJ2-7; 9 nucleotides line up with TRBD2. DNA for the CDR3: TGTGCCAGCAGTTACGATGGCGGGGGGGCCGGGGAGCAGTACTTC. Translated, it gives CASSYDGGGAGEQYF.